This record covers a single TCR beta chain. Its cognate antigen has yet to be identified. It has no much larger one-base neighbor in the sample; base qualities were not kept. Library method: 5' RACE. The data were produced on an Illumina HiSeq 2500. A second PCR of about 6 to 11 cycles was performed with a sample-barcoded 5' primer and a J-beta primer mix. A unique molecular identifier was introduced onto each TCR beta cDNA molecule by a template-switch 5' adaptor carrying 12 random nucleotides. At least 3 million CDR3-containing paired-end reads were obtained from each sample. First-strand cDNA synthesis was performed from all RNA using the Mint cDNA synthesis kit, with priming by a TRBC-specific oligonucleotide. All cDNA was treated with uracil-DNA glycosylase and then went through a first 18-cycle PCR with the universal primers M1SS and BC2_uni_R. The original pipeline was this. For normalization, 1 million high-quality reads, each with a distinct molecular identifier, were randomly selected from each sample. Reads sharing molecular identifiers were discarded rather than binned into consensus sequences. MiTCR, with a Q25 quality threshold and the strictest error-elimination algorithm, was used for CDR3 identification, clonotype clustering and error correction. A nonparametric unseen species model with Euler transformation was used to estimate a lower bound on total TCR beta diversity. TCRdb redid the processing of the public reads, applying fastp at Q25 and MiXCR, and retained in-frame beta chains. Entries are consolidated by CDR3 protein sequence, retaining the most common genes and DNA. These V and J calls rely on TCRdb rather than the paper's analysis. This sample comprises some 850,000 distinct CDR3 sequences, more than 25% of them detected only once. The top ten clonotypes cover 2.5% to 3.5% of the sample.

This record comes from a study of blood T cells in healthy people across ages (dated by TCRdb to about 2015). Notes on the research overall: In model experiments, template switching captured roughly one uniquely barcoded TCR beta cDNA molecule for every two T cells. The study measured age-related changes in TCR beta repertoire diversity using deep sequencing normalized with unique cDNA molecular identifiers. The donors were divided into four age groups: young (average around 17 years), middle-aged (roughly 40), aged (about 60) and long-lived (around 87). Using the same blood draw, the study looked at two additional independent replicas of 1 million unique cDNA reads for two donors, one aged 18 to 30 and the other aged 80 or older.

What the research found in general, with its limitations: The CMV infection status of donors was not known, potentially confounding age-related changes in expanded clonotypes. Estimates of total diversity based on one million sequenced T cells were considered lower bounds and underestimates. Because profiling used bulk unsorted PBMCs, naive and antigen-experienced compartments could not be compared conclusively. Observed TCR beta diversity per million T cells fell roughly linearly with age, and a significant reduction was already apparent by age around 40. Compared with the aged group, the long-lived group had more naive CD4+ T cells, fewer expanded clones and increased TCR diversity, suggesting age selection. There was a strong correlation between observed TCR beta diversity and the percentage of naive T cells measured by flow cytometry.

Donors were about 36 systemically healthy Caucasian individuals from Russia aged 6 to 90 years. Ten milliliters of peripheral blood were drawn from each donor into EDTA-treated Vacutainer tubes. Ficoll-Paque density-gradient centrifugation was used to isolate PBMCs, with at least 7 million per sample. Trizol reagent was used to extract total RNA from the PBMCs, yielding at least 5.5 micrograms per sample. For every donor, flow cytometry on a PBMC aliquot measured the percentage of naive CD45RAhigh/CD27high T cells. CDR1 SQVTM and CDR2 ANQGSEA are derived from the germline V gene. Counted from cysteine to phenylalanine, this CDR3 has 14 amino acids. Only the CDR3 DNA is retained, 42 bases long and in frame from the first base. V was cut back by 3 bases and J by 6 bases, leaving a gap of 17 bases between them. The data also belong to a second study, concerning T cells of mothers and their children. Looking at the second paper: Nine systemically healthy Caucasian individuals, comprising three mothers and their six children, were included as donors. cDNA synthesis used all of the extracted RNA, with around 1.6 ug of RNA in each 15 ul reaction. In the second PCR, the M1S primer introduced both the sample barcodes and 2-4 random nucleotides. More than 8 million TCR beta CDR3 reads were obtained from each mother, and about 3 million reads were obtained from each child. In both related and unrelated pairs, thymic selection shapes the output of TCR recombination in a similar way, with inherited differences having only a minor effect. Normalized repertoire overlap was always slightly but never significantly higher in related than unrelated mother-child pairs. No persistent microchimeric T cell clones were detected, at a sensitivity of roughly 93 clones per million clonotypes. The study used deep NGS to compare TCR beta repertoires of mothers and children, seeking features distinguishing related mother-child pairs from unrelated individuals. The mean age was about 40 +/- 4 years for the mothers and around 10 +/- 4 years for the children. After adapters were ligated using NEBNext reagents, the libraries underwent 100+100 nt paired-end sequencing on an Illumina HiSeq 2000. To avoid cross-contamination, the mother libraries and the child libraries were prepared a month apart and sequenced in separate runs. Between roughly 500,000 and 2,000,000 distinct TCR beta clonotypes were identified per donor. Naive TCR beta clonotypes were estimated from low-frequency clonotypes matched to each donor's FACS-determined naive share, without sorting.

The receptor was isolated from a boy aged 5-17 years in good health. The sequenced sample was blood. The chain is assembled from TRBV29-1 and TRBJ1-2; the D segment could be TRBD1, given 6 matching bases. The CDR3 region: CSVDERTDSHGYTF. The nucleotides are TGCAGCGTTGACGAACGGACAGACTCCCATGGCTACACCTTC.